These T cell receptor beta chains were read from a single sample in a study of neurological immune-mediated disorders. TCRdb re-called the 5' RACE reads with MiXCR, one entry per CDR3 protein. The table shows under 100,000 distinct CDR3 sequences, with 13% occurring only once. The sequenced sample consisted of PBMCs. The source of these receptors is a female donor with HTLV-1-associated myelopathy (HAM/TSP). CDR3s include the opening cysteine and the closing phenylalanine or tryptophan. The order of the fields is clone size, J gene, D gene, V gene, CDR3 protein, CDR3 DNA. A D gene is named only where the DNA matches it firmly. For some rows the clone size is stated as once, few or many, or as a class when expanded; others skip it.

few | TRBJ2-1 | TRBD1 | TRBV6-2/TRBV6-3 | CASSYSGQGRTSEQFF | TGTGCCAGCAGTTACTCGGGACAGGGTAGGACTAGTGAGCAGTTCTTC
few | TRBJ2-3 | NA | TRBV7-3 | CASSPHPTDTQYF | TGTGCCAGCAGCCCACATCCTACGGATACGCAGTATTTT
many | TRBJ2-1 | NA | TRBV6-5 | CASSHQGGLSGEQFF | TGTGCCAGCAGTCATCAAGGGGGATTAAGTGGGGAGCAGTTCTTC
many | TRBJ2-6 | NA | TRBV15 | CATRAAGRSTGANVLTF | TGTGCTACCCGCGCTGCGGGCCGTTCAACTGGGGCCAACGTCCTGACTTTC
NA | TRBJ2-7 | NA | TRBV19 | CASSPGRNYEQYF | TGTGCCAGTAGCCCCGGACGTAACTACGAGCAGTACTTC
many | TRBJ2-3 | TRBD2 | TRBV29-1 | CSVASGGDADTQYF | TGCAGCGTTGCTAGCGGGGGGGATGCAGATACGCAGTATTTT
NA | TRBJ2-7 | NA | TRBV28 | CASSPRVASYEQYF | TGTGCCAGCAGTCCACGGGTGGCTAGCTACGAGCAGTACTTC
many | TRBJ2-2 | NA | TRBV3-1 | CASSTGKTGELFF | TGTGCCAGCAGCACAGGGAAGACCGGGGAGCTGTTTTTT
many | TRBJ2-2 | NA | TRBV29-1 | CSVERGVAGELFF | TGCAGCGTTGAAAGAGGGGTTGCCGGGGAGCTGTTTTTT
many | TRBJ1-4 | TRBD1 | TRBV5-1 | CASSWGQVATNEKLFF | TGCGCCAGCAGCTGGGGACAGGTTGCAACTAATGAAAAACTGTTTTTT
many | TRBJ2-7 | NA | TRBV2 | CASTAGDEQYF | TGTGCCAGCACCGCTGGGGACGAGCAGTACTTC
many | TRBJ1-4 | NA | TRBV7-2 | CASSSRRMINEKLFF | TGTGCCAGCAGCTCACGACGGATGATTAATGAAAAACTGTTTTTT
NA | TRBJ2-7 | TRBD1 | TRBV27 | CASRPRDRTSYEQYF | TGTGCCAGCAGGCCAAGGGACAGGACATCCTACGAGCAGTACTTC
many | TRBJ1-6 | NA | TRBV9 | CASSVEWSYNSPLHF | TGTGCCAGCAGCGTAGAATGGTCCTACAATTCACCCCTCCACTTT
many | TRBJ2-7 | TRBD1 | TRBV6-5 | CASSLDRGSSYEQYF | TGTGCCAGCAGTCTCGACAGGGGGTCTTCCTACGAGCAGTACTTC
many | TRBJ2-1 | NA | TRBV4-1 | CASSPEGGVYEQFF | TGCGCCAGCAGCCCGGAAGGAGGAGTCTATGAGCAGTTCTTC
many | TRBJ2-7 | NA | TRBV20-1 | CSAQRPERSYEQYF | TGCAGTGCTCAAAGGCCGGAGCGGTCCTACGAGCAGTACTTC
many | TRBJ1-5 | NA | TRBV28 | CASSSLQLSNQPQHF | TGTGCCAGCAGTTCATTACAACTTAGCAATCAGCCCCAGCATTTT
many | TRBJ2-1 | NA | TRBV27 | CASSLGLGGAYNEQFF | TGTGCCAGCAGTCTGGGATTGGGGGGCGCATACAATGAGCAGTTCTTC
many | TRBJ2-6 | NA | TRBV20-1 | CSADHLRGGGPGANVLTF | TGCAGTGCTGACCACCTTAGAGGGGGGGGACCTGGGGCCAACGTCCTGACTTTC
many | TRBJ1-1 | NA | TRBV7-3 | CASSLKADTEAFF | TGTGCCAGCAGCTTAAAGGCGGACACTGAAGCTTTCTTT
many | TRBJ2-5 | TRBD2 | TRBV7-2 | CASSSQRGPQETQYF | TGTGCCAGCAGCTCCCAGCGGGGGCCCCAAGAGACCCAGTACTTC
many | TRBJ2-1 | TRBD1 | TRBV3-1 | CASRPGTGYDEQFF | TGTGCCAGCAGACCCGGGACAGGGTACGATGAGCAGTTCTTC
NA | TRBJ2-1 | NA | TRBV15 | CATSRSSTGSLEQFF | TGTGCTACCAGTAGAAGCTCTACAGGGTCTCTTGAGCAGTTCTTC
many | TRBJ2-2 | NA | TRBV20-1 | CSAYREEELFF | TGCAGTGCTTACAGGGAAGAAGAGCTGTTTTTT
NA | TRBJ2-7 | NA | TRBV6-1 | CASSETGCEQYF | TGTGCCAGCAGTGAAACAGGCTGCGAGCAGTACTTC
many | TRBJ2-5 | NA | TRBV28 | CASKATGRWETQYF | TGTGCCAGCAAGGCGACAGGCCGATGGGAGACCCAGTACTTC
many | TRBJ2-1 | NA | TRBV12-3/TRBV12-4 | CASGSVHEQFF | TGTGCCAGCGGCTCAGTTCATGAGCAGTTCTTC
many | TRBJ2-7 | NA | TRBV15 | CATSRTGWYEQYF | TGTGCCACCAGCAGAACAGGATGGTACGAGCAGTACTTC
NA | TRBJ1-6 | NA | TRBV19 | CASSPSSESSPLHF | TGTGCCAGTAGCCCAAGTTCAGAGAGTTCACCCCTCCACTTT
NA | TRBJ2-1 | TRBD2 | TRBV11-3 | CASSPGLAGCSEQFF | TGTGCCAGCAGCCCTGGACTAGCGGGGTGCTCTGAGCAGTTCTTC
many | TRBJ2-7 | NA | TRBV12-5 | CASGLFNNNEQYF | TGTGCTAGTGGTTTGTTTAACAACAACGAGCAGTACTTC
many | TRBJ2-3 | NA | TRBV28 | CASTSDGGTDTQYF | TGTGCCAGCACCTCGGATGGGGGCACAGATACGCAGTATTTT
many | TRBJ2-7 | NA | TRBV6-2/TRBV6-3 | CASSDAYEQYF | TGTGCCAGCAGTGATGCTTACGAGCAGTACTTC
NA | TRBJ2-5 | NA | TRBV6-5 | CASSYEETQYF | TGTGCCAGCAGTTACGAGGAGACCCAGTACTTC
many | TRBJ2-7 | NA | TRBV21-1 | CASSKEYEQYF | TGTGCCAGCAGCAAAGAGTACGAGCAGTACTTC
many | TRBJ2-3 | TRBD2 | TRBV5-1 | CASSLGDYTDTQYF | TGCGCCAGCAGCTTGGGGGACTACACAGATACGCAGTATTTT
many | TRBJ1-1 | NA | TRBV5-5 | CASSPSGSLYTEAFF | TGTGCCAGCAGCCCGTCCGGGTCCTTATACACTGAAGCTTTCTTT
many | TRBJ2-7 | TRBD2 | TRBV28 | CASTRPALAGSEQYF | TGTGCCAGCACCCGCCCCGCACTAGCGGGCAGCGAGCAGTACTTC
NA | TRBJ2-5 | TRBD1 | TRBV20-1 | CSARVLRDRGQETQYF | TGCAGTGCTAGAGTCCTCCGGGACAGGGGCCAAGAGACCCAGTACTTC
many | TRBJ2-3 | NA | TRBV4-1 | CASSFGLNTDTQYF | TGCGCCAGCAGCTTCGGACTAAACACAGATACGCAGTATTTT
many | TRBJ2-4 | NA | TRBV29-1 | CSVEKNMIQYF | TGCAGCGTTGAAAAGAATATGATACAGTACTTC
many | TRBJ2-6 | NA | TRBV2 | CASSEGVSNVLTF | TGTGCCAGCAGTGAGGGGGTTTCCAACGTCCTGACTTTC
many | TRBJ2-7 | TRBD2 | TRBV4-2 | CASSQVAAGVYEQYF | TGTGCCAGCAGCCAAGTGGCAGCGGGGGTCTACGAGCAGTACTTC
many | TRBJ2-7 | NA | TRBV28 | CASLQTHSYEQYF | TGTGCCAGCCTCCAAACACACTCCTACGAGCAGTACTTC
many | TRBJ2-2 | NA | TRBV29-1 | CSVEGPTRGSGELFF | TGCAGCGTTGAAGGTCCGACCAGGGGATCCGGGGAGCTGTTTTTT
many | TRBJ1-2 | NA | TRBV7-9 | CASSLSVGGVYGYTF | TGTGCCAGCAGCTTATCCGTTGGGGGCGTCTATGGCTACACCTTC
many | TRBJ2-7 | NA | TRBV10-3 | CAISESATYEQYF | TGTGCCATCAGTGAGTCAGCGACCTACGAGCAGTACTTC
many | TRBJ2-7 | NA | TRBV25-1 | CASSVYAQGSTYEQYF | TGTGCCAGCAGTGTCTATGCACAGGGATCTACCTACGAGCAGTACTTC
many | TRBJ2-7 | NA | TRBV4-1 | CASSQTPGQVAYEQYF | TGCGCCAGCAGCCAAACCCCGGGACAAGTAGCCTACGAGCAGTACTTC
NA | TRBJ2-5 | NA | TRBV19 | CASSTTLETQYF | TGTGCCAGTAGTACCACATTAGAGACCCAGTACTTC
many | TRBJ1-5 | NA | TRBV5-5 | CASSLVIHQPQHF | TGTGCCAGCAGCTTGGTTATCCATCAGCCCCAGCATTTT